This is a list of T cell receptor beta chains from one sample in a study of blood T cell repertoires in COVID-19. TCRdb keeps only in-frame clones here, not all; method: immunoSEQ multiplex PCR. Here the sample spans 65,000 to 90,000 clones, approximately 80% being singletons. The sequencing input was peripheral blood. These receptors were obtained from an elderly man with active or convalescent COVID-19. CDR3s include the opening cysteine and the closing phenylalanine or tryptophan. A D gene is named only where the DNA matches it firmly. Expanded clones are given a class, and other clones once, few, many or no size at all.

>TRBJ2-2|TRBD2|TRBV5-1|-
TGCGCCAGCAGCTCGCCAAGCGGGGGAGGGACCGGGGAGCTGTTTTTT
CASSSPSGGGTGELFF
>TRBJ2-7|-|TRBV21-1|once
TGTGCCAGCAGCAAAGAAGTATCCCCCGATAGCGGCGAAAGCTCCTACGAGCAGTACTTC
CASSKEVSPDSGESSYEQYF
>TRBJ2-7|-|TRBV3-1/TRBV3-2|-
TGTGCCAGCAGCCAAGTGGGAGGCGAGCAGTACTTC
CASSQVGGEQYF
>TRBJ1-1|-|TRBV3-1/TRBV3-2|-
TGTGCCAGCAGCCAAGAGACAGGTATGAACACTGAAGCTTTCTTT
CASSQETGMNTEAFF
>TRBJ2-2|-|TRBV6-4|-
TGTGCCAGCAAAAACTCACAGGGCCAGGCCGGGGAGCTGTTTTTT
CASKNSQGQAGELFF
>TRBJ2-2|TRBD1|TRBV18|-
TGTGCCAGCTCCAGACAGGGCTCGACCACCGGGGAGCTGTTTTTT
CASSRQGSTTGELFF
>TRBJ2-3|TRBD2|TRBV7-9|-
TGTGCCAGCAGCTTAGTAGCGGGAGTGTCCGATACGCAGTATTTT
CASSLVAGVSDTQYF
>TRBJ2-7|-|TRBV2|-
TGTGCCAGCAGAGCGGACGCTTCCTACGAGCAGTACTTC
CASRADASYEQYF
>TRBJ2-7|-|TRBV12-3/TRBV12-4|once
TGTGCCAGCAGCCCCGGTGGGCCCGAGCAGTACTTC
CASSPGGPEQYF
>TRBJ1-4|TRBD1|TRBV2|-
TGTGCCAGCAGTGAGAAGACAGGGCTTACCGGAAAACTGTTTTTT
CASSEKTGLTGKLFF
>TRBJ2-1|TRBD2|TRBV5-4|-
TGTGCCAGCAGCCTAGATTCCGGGACTAGCACAATCTATGAGCAGTTCTTC
CASSLDSGTSTIYEQFF
>TRBJ2-3|TRBD2|TRBV5-6|-
TGTGCCAGCAGCTTTGGGCGGGGAGGGGATACGCAGTATTTT
CASSFGRGGDTQYF
>TRBJ1-1|-|TRBV19|-
TGTGCCAGTAGTTTGACAGCGAACACTGAAGCTTTCTTT
CASSLTANTEAFF
>TRBJ2-2|TRBD1|TRBV10-2|-
TGCGCCAGCAGTCCAACAGGGGGCGGAAACGGGGAGCTGTTTTTT
CASSPTGGGNGELFF
>TRBJ1-6|-|TRBV12-3/TRBV12-4|few
TGTGCCAGCAGTTTACAGTCTAATTCACCCCTCCACTTT
CASSLQSNSPLHF
>TRBJ2-6|-|TRBV4-1|-
TGCGCCAGCAGCCAAGATCGGGCGGGGGCCGACTCTGGGGCCAACGTCCTGACTTTC
CASSQDRAGADSGANVLTF
>TRBJ1-3|-|TRBV4-2|-
TGTGCCAGCAGCCAAGATTTTGGGGCCACCATATATTTT
CASSQDFGATIYF
>TRBJ2-5|-|TRBV11-3|once
TGTGCCAGCAGCTTAGATCCGTGGACGGGACAAGAGACCCAGTACTTC
CASSLDPWTGQETQYF
>TRBJ1-2|TRBD1|TRBV7-2|medium-sized
TGTGCCAGCAGCTATTCGACAGGGGAGGGGTATGGCTACACCTTC
CASSYSTGEGYGYTF
>TRBJ2-7|TRBD2|TRBV5-1|-
TGCGCCAGCAGCTCCAGGGGCCGGGAGGGTTACGAGCAGTACTTC
CASSSRGREGYEQYF
>TRBJ2-7|TRBD1|TRBV28|-
TGTGCCAGCAGTATCAGGGGGTTCACCTACGAGCAGTACTTC
CASSIRGFTYEQYF
>TRBJ1-1|-|TRBV27|-
TGTGCCAGCAGTTTAGGTTTCAGGGGATCCATGAACACTGAAGCTTTCTTT
CASSLGFRGSMNTEAFF
>TRBJ1-2|TRBD1|TRBV6-1|-
TGTGCCAGCAGTGACCCGGGACAGGCGACCTATGGCTACACCTTC
CASSDPGQATYGYTF
>TRBJ2-7|-|TRBV7-8|-
TGTGCCAGCAGCTTAAGCCCGGTGGGCATCTCCTACGAGCAGTACTTC
CASSLSPVGISYEQYF
>TRBJ2-4|TRBD2|TRBV30|-
TGTGCCTGGAGCCTAGCGGGAGGGCAAAACATTCAGTACTTC
CAWSLAGGQNIQYF
>TRBJ2-1|TRBD1|TRBV18|-
TGTGCCAGCTCACTAATTACAGGGGGCTATGAGCAGTTCTTC
CASSLITGGYEQFF
>TRBJ2-5|-|TRBV18|-
TGTGCCAGCTCACCAAAAATTAGCGAGCCTCAAGAGACCCAGTACTTC
CASSPKISEPQETQYF
>TRBJ1-4|-|TRBV18|-
TGTGCCAGCAACGCCCTAGGGGGAACTAATGAAAAACTGTTTTTT
CASNALGGTNEKLFF
>TRBJ1-4|TRBD1|TRBV9|-
TGTGCCAGCAGCGAGACAGGGTCCAGTGAAAAACTGTTTTTT
CASSETGSSEKLFF
>TRBJ2-4|-|TRBV5-4|-
TGTGCCAGCAGCGCGGGACAGCCGGGGGACATTCAGTACTTC
CASSAGQPGDIQYF
>TRBJ2-5|-|TRBV14|-
TGTGCCAGCAGCCAATTAAGTAGAGAGACCCAGTACTTC
CASSQLSRETQYF
>TRBJ2-3|TRBD1|TRBV28|once
TGTGCCAGCAGGGGGACAGGGAGCACAGATACGCAGTATTTT
CASRGTGSTDTQYF
>TRBJ1-2|TRBD1|TRBV6-5|-
TGTGCCAGCAGGGGTTGGGACAGGGATGGCTACACCTTC
CASRGWDRDGYTF
>TRBJ2-1|TRBD1|TRBV6-5|-
TGTGCCAGCAGCGGGACAGGACAGGACTATGAGCAGTTCTTC
CASSGTGQDYEQFF
>TRBJ2-5|-|TRBV25-1|-
TGTGCCAGCAGTAACAGGTCTTGGGGGACCCAGTACTTC
CASSNRSWGTQYF
>TRBJ1-1|TRBD1|TRBV5-1|-
TGCGCCAGCAGCTCCACTCGGGACAGGGGGACTGAAGCTTTCTTT
CASSSTRDRGTEAFF
>TRBJ1-2|TRBD1|TRBV10-2|-
TGCGCCAGCACGGGACAGACTAACTATGGCTACACCTTC
CASTGQTNYGYTF
>TRBJ1-6|-|TRBV5-6|few
TGTGCCAGCAGCTTGGCCATTCTTGCGAACTATAATTCACCCCTCCACTTT
CASSLAILANYNSPLHF
>TRBJ1-3|-|TRBV5-4|-
TGTGCCAGCAGCCCGCGGCGAGGCTTAGGCGCTGGAAACACCATATATTTT
CASSPRRGLGAGNTIYF
>TRBJ2-3|TRBD2|TRBV6-2/TRBV6-3|-
TGTGCCAGCAGTTACCGAAGGACTAGCGGAACAAGCACAGATACGCAGTATTTT
CASSYRRTSGTSTDTQYF
>TRBJ1-2|TRBD1|TRBV19|-
TGTGCCAGTATGGGGGACAGGGACGGCTACACCTTC
CASMGDRDGYTF
>TRBJ2-3|TRBD2|TRBV10-2|-
TGCGCCAGCGGACTAGCGGAACAGTATTTT
CASGLAEQYF
>TRBJ1-6|-|TRBV19|few
TGTGCCAGTAGTACCCGGGGCGGGGCCCTCCACTTT
CASSTRGGALHF
>TRBJ1-2|-|TRBV10-3|-
TGTGCCATCAGTGAGGTGTGGGACACTGATGGCTACACCTTC
CAISEVWDTDGYTF
>TRBJ2-3|-|TRBV7-9|-
TGTGCCAGCAGCTTAACCAAGCGGACAGATACGCAGTATTTT
CASSLTKRTDTQYF
>TRBJ2-7|TRBD1|TRBV18|-
TGTGCCAGCTCTCTTGACAGGGGAAACACCTACGAGCAGTACTTC
CASSLDRGNTYEQYF
>TRBJ2-1|-|TRBV28|once
TGTGCCAGCAGTCCTATTCGGACTTACACTGAGCAGTTCTTC
CASSPIRTYTEQFF